This record concerns one T cell receptor (beta chain) sequence. Combining a sample-barcoded 5' primer with a J-beta primer mix, a second PCR ran for roughly 6 to 11 cycles. Carrying 12 random nucleotides, a template-switch adaptor labeled each individual cDNA molecule. One entry per CDR3 protein results from TCRdb running MiXCR on the 5' RACE reads. The sample carries 800,000 or so distinct CDR3 sequences, approximately 25% recorded once. V dropped 1 base and J dropped 3 bases, with 13 bases sitting between them. This CDR3 spans 15 amino acids. The V gene's germline CDR1 is DFQATT and CDR2 SNEGSKA (reference sequence). This specimen comes from a study of blood T cells in healthy people across ages. Separately, the same data were catalogued under a study of T cells of mothers and their children.

This receptor was obtained from a boy aged 5-17 years in good health. Sequencing input: blood. This chain connects TRBV20-1 to TRBJ2-1; TRBD2 might be the D (7 bases). The CDR3 nucleotides read TGCAGTGCTAGAGGGGCGGGGGCGGACTACAATGAGCAGTTCTTC. Amino acid sequence: CSARGAGADYNEQFF.